This paragraph covers one TCR beta chain sequence. Its antigen is currently not known. No much larger clone exists at a distance of one base, and base qualities are not known. The library was produced with the immunoSEQ multiplex PCR assay. TCRdb provides this immuneACCESS table in a form limited to in-frame rearrangements. Some clones are lacking; in checked studies, under half of them reflect an unresolved V gene, and why the rest are absent is not known. This sample comprises about 660,000 clones, around nine tenths of them detected only once. The ten top clones hold 0.008% to 0.011% of the sample. This sample was taken from a study of shared T cell receptors in the human thymus (dated by TCRdb to the early 2020s). Context from the whole study: The study examined how self-reactive, shared T-cell receptor alpha chains are generated in the human thymus.

Sequences MNHEY (CDR1) and SMNVEV (CDR2) are obtained from the germline V gene (reference sequence). There are 17 amino acids in the CDR3, from cysteine to phenylalanine inclusive. The sequence is cut down to CDR3 DNA, 51 bases in frame from base 1. The junction shows trimming of 2 bases on V and 10 bases on J, and the gene matches do not reach 10 bases of it. The same sample was also used in a study of human thymus T cells. Looking at the second paper: The donors were immunologically healthy infants in Finland who had open corrective cardiac surgery for congenital heart defects. The thymus tissue came from surgical resects taken out during corrective cardiac surgery. Biased V and J gene segment usage appeared to be present in both thymic and peripheral blood repertoires. The related research reported highly overlapping thymic TCR repertoires among unrelated individuals. TCR alpha and beta repertoires from fewer than ten infant thymus samples and four related peripheral blood samples were characterized in the study. The cohort included six male and a couple of female infants, with donor ages spanning 7 to 244 days. Thymocytes were mechanically released from the tissue and were stored as pellets of roughly 9-31 million cells at -70 degrees C. A QIAsymphony instrument was used to extract genomic DNA from frozen cell pellets. TCRB and TCRAD loci were amplified from a standardized quantity of quality-controlled genomic DNA using the immunoSEQ multiplex PCR assay. Amplicons spanned the V(D)J region at a length sufficient to cover the CDR3 and identify V and J genes. Through the commercial immunoSEQ service, the amplicons were sequenced on an Illumina platform. Corrections for primer bias and sequencing errors followed previously described methods, while TCRAD and TCRB definitions were based on the IMGT database. immunoSEQ Analyzer 3.0 and VDJTools were used for repertoire analysis, which covered basic statistics, V/J segment usage, diversity estimates, rarefaction and pairwise overlap. To estimate diversity, the Chao1, ChaoE, Efron-Thisted, Shannon and inverse Simpson indices were applied, and diversity was also estimated on datasets down-sampled to the smallest sample. Repertoire overlap used strict matching of CDR3 nucleotide sequence, V gene and J gene, with Jaccard-based multidimensional scaling clustering. On average, thymus samples yielded 810,000 or so unique TCRB clonotypes, whereas blood samples yielded around 88,000.

Sequencing was performed on thymocytes. The TCR sequence derives from a boy under two years old with a congenital heart defect. Donor details come from another sample of the same person, matched by shared clones. This receptor chain uses TRBV27 and TRBJ2-1; TRBD2 agrees with 14 junctional bases. The DNA sequence reads TGTGCCAGCAGTTTACCCCGGACTAGCGGGAGGCAGGTCGAGCAGTTCTTC. The translation is CASSLPRTSGRQVEQFF.